The T cell receptor (beta chain) under discussion was sequenced for a study of blood T cells in healthy people across ages. For the second PCR, which ran for about 7 to 11 cycles, a sample-barcoded 5' primer and a J-beta primer mix were used. Each cDNA was tagged by a template-switch adaptor containing 12 random nucleotides. One entry per CDR3 protein, called by TCRdb with MiXCR from the 5' RACE reads. Of 1.5 million to 1.8 million distinct CDR3 sequences in the sample, less than 45% were seen once. CDR3 length equals 16 residues. Germline CDR1 MNHEY, CDR2 SMNVEV (reference sequence). V shed 5 bases, J shed 6 bases, and the junction held 11 bases outside the gene matches. In its sample, this clonotype was seen a few times.

The chain links TRBV27 to TRBJ2-1; 9 bases are shared with TRBD1. The specimen was blood. The source of this sequence is a woman under 30 in good health. DNA for the CDR3: TGTGCCAGCAGTATCGACCGGGACAGGGTAATCAATGAGCAGTTCTTC. Protein: CASSIDRDRVINEQFF.